The T cell receptor (beta chain) described here comes from a study of cytomegalovirus exposure and HLA in healthy donors. The study's findings and limits: The authors enumerated around 150 TCR beta chains as linked to cytomegalovirus.

In germline, CDR1 is MNHNS, CDR2 SASEGT. The CDR3 has 16 amino acids. The trim removed 2 bases at V and 1 base at J, leaving 6 bases unmatched. The data were produced by immunoSEQ multiplex PCR, yet TCRdb's version contains in-frame clones alone and is incomplete. The profile covers 150,000 or so clones, with just under 90% appearing a single time and roughly 1.5% taken by the ten largest. In the case of this clone: Its antigen is still unknown.

The TCR was taken from a woman between 25 and 40 years old in good health and CMV-seronegative. The sample comprised PBMCs. The V call is TRBV6-1, the J call TRBJ2-7, with 9 bases aligning to TRBD1. The CDR3 DNA sequence: TGTGCCAGCAGTGAATGGGGGGACAGGGCTTCCTACGAGCAGTACTTC. Protein product: CASSEWGDRASYEQYF.